This T cell receptor beta chain was identified in a study of blood T cell repertoires in COVID-19. Study at large: Samples representing acute and convalescent COVID-19 were sourced from the United States, Italy and Spain. Sources were T cells, B-cell-depleted T cells, or PBMCs; the material itself was cDNA or gDNA.

Germline CDR1 and CDR2: SEHNR and FQNEAQ (reference sequence). The CDR3 runs to 14 residues. Losses at the gene ends were 5 bases for V and 12 bases for J; bases not matched to a gene: 14. In the authors' methods: How many nucleated cells were present was estimated from reference gene primer amplification. Libraries were prepared by immunoSEQ multiplex PCR; TCRdb keeps only in-frame clonotypes and omits some of them. The DNA gave D and trimming, while V, J and clone size come from that table. The repertoire holds 130,000 to 150,000 clones, with about four fifths as singletons. The material sequenced was peripheral blood. The chain uses TRBV7-9 and TRBJ2-7; TRBD1 aligns across 9 bases. The TCR comes from a man in his 70s who had recovered from COVID-19. The chain's CDR3 is CASSPSGQGGGWYF. In DNA, the CDR3 is TGTGCCAGCAGCCCGTCGGGACAGGGAGGGGGATGGTACTTC.